This TCR beta chain was identified in a study of blood T cell repertoires in COVID-19. In the study overall: PBMCs, B-cell-depleted T cells, or T cells were the source of the cDNA or gDNA that made up the material.

This CDR3 comprises 12 residues. Trimming took off 4 bases at V and 3 bases at J, with 9 bases between the two ends. The germline V gene has CDR1 SQVTM and CDR2 ANQGSEA. As originally analysed: Researchers report that nucleated cell counts were estimated from reference gene primer amplification. The data were produced by immunoSEQ multiplex PCR, yet TCRdb's version contains in-frame clones alone and is incomplete. That table gives V, J and clone size, and the DNA gave D and trimming. The sample contains approximately 72,000 clones, roughly 80% of which appear only once. Sample: peripheral blood. This TCR came from a woman older than 75 with acute or convalescent COVID-19. The chain employs TRBV29-1 and TRBJ1-1; D is uncertain. The CDR3 loop is CSVAGMDTEAFF. For the CDR3, the DNA is TGCAGCGTTGCCGGGATGGACACTGAAGCTTTCTTT.